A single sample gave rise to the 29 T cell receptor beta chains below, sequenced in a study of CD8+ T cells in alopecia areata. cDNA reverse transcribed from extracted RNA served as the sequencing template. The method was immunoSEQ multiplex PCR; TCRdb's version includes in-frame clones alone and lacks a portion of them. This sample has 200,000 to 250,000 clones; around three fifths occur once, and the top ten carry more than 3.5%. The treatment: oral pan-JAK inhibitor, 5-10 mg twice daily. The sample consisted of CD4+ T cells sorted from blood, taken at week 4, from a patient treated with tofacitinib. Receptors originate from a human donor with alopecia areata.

CDR3 coding DNA: TGCGCCAGCAGCCAAGATACGGGACTGAACACTGAAGCTTTCTTT. Amino acids: CASSQDTGLNTEAFF. The chain links TRBV4-3 to TRBJ1-1; perhaps TRBD1 as D (5 bases). The CDR3 covers 15 residues. The germline gives CDR1 LGHNA, CDR2 YSLEER. V gave up 0 bases and J gave up 0 bases, with 8 bases separating them.

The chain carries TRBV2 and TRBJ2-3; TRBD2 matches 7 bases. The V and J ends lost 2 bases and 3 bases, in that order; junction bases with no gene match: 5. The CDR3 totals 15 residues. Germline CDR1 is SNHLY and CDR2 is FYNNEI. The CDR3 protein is CASSEKELATDTQYF. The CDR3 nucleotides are TGTGCCAGCAGTGAAAAGGAACTAGCGACAGATACGCAGTATTTT.

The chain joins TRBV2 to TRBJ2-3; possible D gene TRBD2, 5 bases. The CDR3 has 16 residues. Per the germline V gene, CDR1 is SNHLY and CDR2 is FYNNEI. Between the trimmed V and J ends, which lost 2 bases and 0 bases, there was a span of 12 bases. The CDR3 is CASSELGGFSTDTQYF. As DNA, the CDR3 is TGTGCCAGCAGTGAACTCGGCGGGTTTAGCACAGATACGCAGTATTTT.

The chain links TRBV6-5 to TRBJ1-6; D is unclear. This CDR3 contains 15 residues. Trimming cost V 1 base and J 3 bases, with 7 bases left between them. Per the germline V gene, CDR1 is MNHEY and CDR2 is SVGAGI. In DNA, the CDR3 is TGTGCCAGCAGTTACTGGAAGGACTATAATTCACCCCTCCACTTT. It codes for CASSYWKDYNSPLHF.

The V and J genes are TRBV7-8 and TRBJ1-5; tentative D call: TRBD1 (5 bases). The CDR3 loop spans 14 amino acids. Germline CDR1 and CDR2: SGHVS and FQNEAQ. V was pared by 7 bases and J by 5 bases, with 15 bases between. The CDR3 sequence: CASTFGRADQPQHF. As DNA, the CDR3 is TGTGCCAGCACTTTTGGCAGGGCGGATCAGCCCCAGCATTTT.

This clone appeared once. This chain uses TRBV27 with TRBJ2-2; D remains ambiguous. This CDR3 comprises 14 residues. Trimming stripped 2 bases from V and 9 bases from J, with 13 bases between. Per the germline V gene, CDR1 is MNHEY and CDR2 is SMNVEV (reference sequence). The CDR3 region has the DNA TGTGCCAGCAGTTTAAGTCCCGGACCAAGGGAGCTGTTTTTT. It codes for CASSLSPGPRELFF.

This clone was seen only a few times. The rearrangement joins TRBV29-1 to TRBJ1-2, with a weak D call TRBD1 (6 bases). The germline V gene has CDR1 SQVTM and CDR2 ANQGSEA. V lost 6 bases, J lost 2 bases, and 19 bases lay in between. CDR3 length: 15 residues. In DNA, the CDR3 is TGCAGCGTCGAACGTCAGGGGTTGGGAAACTATGGCTACACCTTC. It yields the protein CSVERQGLGNYGYTF.

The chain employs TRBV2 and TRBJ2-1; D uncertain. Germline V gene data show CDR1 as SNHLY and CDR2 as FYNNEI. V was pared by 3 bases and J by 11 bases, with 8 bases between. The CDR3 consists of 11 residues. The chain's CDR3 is CASSERYQQFF. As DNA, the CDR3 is TGTGCCAGCAGTGAGCGGTACCAGCAGTTCTTC.

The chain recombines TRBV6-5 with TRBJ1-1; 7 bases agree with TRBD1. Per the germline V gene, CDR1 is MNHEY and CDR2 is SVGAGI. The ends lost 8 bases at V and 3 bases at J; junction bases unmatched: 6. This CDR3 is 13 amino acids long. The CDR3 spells CASRQGFDTEAFF. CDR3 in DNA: TGTGCCAGCCGACAGGGCTTCGACACTGAAGCTTTCTTT.

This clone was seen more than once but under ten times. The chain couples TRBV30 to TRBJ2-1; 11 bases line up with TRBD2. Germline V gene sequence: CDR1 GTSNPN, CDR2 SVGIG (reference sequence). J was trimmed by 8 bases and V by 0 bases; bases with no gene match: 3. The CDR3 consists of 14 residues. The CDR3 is CAWSVSGGAHEQFF. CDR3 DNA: TGTGCCTGGAGTGTTAGCGGGGGGGCACATGAGCAGTTCTTC.

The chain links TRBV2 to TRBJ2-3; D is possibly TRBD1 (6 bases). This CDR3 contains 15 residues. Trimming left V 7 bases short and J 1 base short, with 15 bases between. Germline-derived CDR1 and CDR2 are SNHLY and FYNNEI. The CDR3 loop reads CASIKTGHGTDTQYF. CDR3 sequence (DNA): TGTGCCAGCATTAAAACAGGGCATGGCACAGATACGCAGTATTTT.

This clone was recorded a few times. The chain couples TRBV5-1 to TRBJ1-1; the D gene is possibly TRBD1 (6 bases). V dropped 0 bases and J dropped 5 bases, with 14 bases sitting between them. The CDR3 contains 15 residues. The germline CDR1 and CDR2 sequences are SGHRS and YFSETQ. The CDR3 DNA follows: TGCGCCAGCAGCTTGGATGGCAGGGGATTGACTGAAGCTTTCTTT. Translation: CASSLDGRGLTEAFF.

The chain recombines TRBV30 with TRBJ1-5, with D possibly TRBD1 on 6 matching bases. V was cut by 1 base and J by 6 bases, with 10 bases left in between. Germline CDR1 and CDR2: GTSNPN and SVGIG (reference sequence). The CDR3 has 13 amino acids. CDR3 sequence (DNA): TGTGCCTGGAGTGAGGGGGTGGGTCAGCCCCAGCATTTT. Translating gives CAWSEGVGQPQHF.

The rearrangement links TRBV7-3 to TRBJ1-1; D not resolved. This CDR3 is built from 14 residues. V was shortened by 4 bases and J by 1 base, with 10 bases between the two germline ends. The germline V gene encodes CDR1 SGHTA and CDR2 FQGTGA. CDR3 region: CASSSSTANTEAFF. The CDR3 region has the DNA TGTGCCAGCAGCTCCTCTACAGCGAACACTGAAGCTTTCTTT.

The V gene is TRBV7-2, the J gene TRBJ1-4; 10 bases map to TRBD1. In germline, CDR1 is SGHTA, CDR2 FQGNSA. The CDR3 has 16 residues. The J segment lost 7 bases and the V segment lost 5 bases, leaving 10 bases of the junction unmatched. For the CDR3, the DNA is TGTGCCAGCAGCCCCGGACAGGGGGGATATAGTGAAAAACTGTTTTTT. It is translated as CASSPGQGGYSEKLFF.

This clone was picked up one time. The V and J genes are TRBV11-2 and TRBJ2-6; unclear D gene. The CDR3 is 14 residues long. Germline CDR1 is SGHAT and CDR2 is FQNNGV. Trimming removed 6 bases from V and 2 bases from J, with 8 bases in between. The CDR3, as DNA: TGTGCCAGCAGACATACAGCTGGGGCCAACGTCCTGACTTTC. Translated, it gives CASRHTAGANVLTF.

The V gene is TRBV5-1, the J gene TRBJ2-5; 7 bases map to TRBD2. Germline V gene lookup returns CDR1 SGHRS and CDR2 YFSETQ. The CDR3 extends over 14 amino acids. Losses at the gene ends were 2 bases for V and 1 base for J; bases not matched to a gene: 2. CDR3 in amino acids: CASSFSGGQETQYF. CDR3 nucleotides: TGCGCCAGCAGCTTCTCGGGAGGCCAAGAGACCCAGTACTTC.

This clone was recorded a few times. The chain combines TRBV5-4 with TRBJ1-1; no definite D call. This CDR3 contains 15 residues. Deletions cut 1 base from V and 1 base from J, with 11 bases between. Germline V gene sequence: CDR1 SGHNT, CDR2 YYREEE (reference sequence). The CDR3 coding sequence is TGTGCCAGCAGCTTGCCTGCAGCTCAGAACACTGAAGCTTTCTTT. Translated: CASSLPAAQNTEAFF.

DNA for the CDR3: TGTGCCAGCAGCCCGCTCTCCTACGAGCAGTACTTC. This encodes CASSPLSYEQYF. This chain links TRBV6-6 with TRBJ2-7; D ambiguous. Looked up from germline, CDR1 is MNHNY and CDR2 is SVGAGI (reference sequence). The CDR3 consists of 12 residues. V lost 6 bases and J 0 bases, leaving 6 bases between the germline ends.

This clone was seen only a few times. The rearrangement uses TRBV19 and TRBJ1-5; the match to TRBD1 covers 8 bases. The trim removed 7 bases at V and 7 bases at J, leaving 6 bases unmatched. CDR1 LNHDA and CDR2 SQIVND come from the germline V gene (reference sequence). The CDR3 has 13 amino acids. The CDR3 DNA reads TGTGCCAGTACCCATACAGGGGGACAGCCCCAGCATTTT. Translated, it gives CASTHTGGQPQHF.

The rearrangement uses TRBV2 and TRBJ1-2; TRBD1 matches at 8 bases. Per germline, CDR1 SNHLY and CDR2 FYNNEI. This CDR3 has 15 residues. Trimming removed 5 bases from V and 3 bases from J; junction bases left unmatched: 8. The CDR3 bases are TGTGCCAGCAGTAGGTCAGGGGGCGCCGACTATGGCTACACCTTC. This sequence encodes CASSRSGGADYGYTF. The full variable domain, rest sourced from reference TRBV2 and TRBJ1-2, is EPEVTQTPSHQVTQMGQEVILRCVPISNHLYFYWYRQILGQKVEFLVSFYNNEISEKSEIFDDQFSVERPDGSNFTLKIRSTKLEDSAMYFCASSRSGGADYGYTFGSGTRLTVV.

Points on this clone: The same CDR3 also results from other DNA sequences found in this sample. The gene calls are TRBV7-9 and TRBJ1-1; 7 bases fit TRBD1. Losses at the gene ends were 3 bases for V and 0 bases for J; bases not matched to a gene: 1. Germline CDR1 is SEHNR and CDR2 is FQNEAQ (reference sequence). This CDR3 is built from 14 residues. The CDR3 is CASSLGQMNTEAFF. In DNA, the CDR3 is TGTGCCAGCAGCTTGGGACAGATGAACACTGAAGCTTTCTTT.

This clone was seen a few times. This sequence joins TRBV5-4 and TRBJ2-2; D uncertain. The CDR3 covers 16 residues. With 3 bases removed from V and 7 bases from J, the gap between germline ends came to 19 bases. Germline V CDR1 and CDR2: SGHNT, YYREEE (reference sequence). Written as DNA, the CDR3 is TGTGCCAGCAGCTCGCTAAGGGTAACAGAAGGCGGGGAGCTGTTTTTT. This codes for CASSSLRVTEGGELFF. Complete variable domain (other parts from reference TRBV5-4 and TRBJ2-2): ETGVTQSPTHLIKTRGQQVTLRCSSQSGHNTVSWYQQALGQGPQFIFQYYREEENGRGNFPPRFSGLQFPNYSSELNVNALELDDSALYLCASSSLRVTEGGELFFGEGSRLTVL.

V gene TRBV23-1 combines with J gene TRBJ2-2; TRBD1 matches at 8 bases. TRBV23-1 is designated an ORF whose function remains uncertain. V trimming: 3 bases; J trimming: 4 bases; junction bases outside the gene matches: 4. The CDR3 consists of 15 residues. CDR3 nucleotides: TGCGCCAGCAGTCACGCTGGACAGGGCACCGGGGAGCTGTTTTTT. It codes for CASSHAGQGTGELFF.

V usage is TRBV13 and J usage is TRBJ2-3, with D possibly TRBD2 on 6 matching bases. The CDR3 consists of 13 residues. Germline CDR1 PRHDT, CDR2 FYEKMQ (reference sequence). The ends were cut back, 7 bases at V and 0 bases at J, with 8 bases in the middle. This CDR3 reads CASKEGSTDTQYF. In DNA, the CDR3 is TGTGCCAGCAAGGAGGGAAGCACAGATACGCAGTATTTT.

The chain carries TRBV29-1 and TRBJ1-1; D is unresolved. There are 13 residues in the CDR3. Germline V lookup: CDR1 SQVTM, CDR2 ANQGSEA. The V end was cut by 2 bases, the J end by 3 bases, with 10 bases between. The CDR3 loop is CSVEPGLYTEAFF. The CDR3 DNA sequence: TGCAGCGTTGAACCCGGTTTGTACACTGAAGCTTTCTTT.

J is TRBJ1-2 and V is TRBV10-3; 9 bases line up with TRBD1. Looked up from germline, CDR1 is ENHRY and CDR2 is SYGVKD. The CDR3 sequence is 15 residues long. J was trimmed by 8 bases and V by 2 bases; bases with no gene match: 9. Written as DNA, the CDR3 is TGTGCCATCAGTGAGGGACAGGGGTTTTCGGGGGGCTACACCTTC. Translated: CAISEGQGFSGGYTF.

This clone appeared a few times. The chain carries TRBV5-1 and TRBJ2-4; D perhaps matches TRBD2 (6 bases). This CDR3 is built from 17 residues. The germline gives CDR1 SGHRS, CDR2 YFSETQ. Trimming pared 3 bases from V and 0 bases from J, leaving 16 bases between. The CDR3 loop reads CASSWGPRTIAKNIQYF. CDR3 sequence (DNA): TGCGCCAGCAGCTGGGGACCGAGGACTATAGCCAAAAACATTCAGTACTTC.

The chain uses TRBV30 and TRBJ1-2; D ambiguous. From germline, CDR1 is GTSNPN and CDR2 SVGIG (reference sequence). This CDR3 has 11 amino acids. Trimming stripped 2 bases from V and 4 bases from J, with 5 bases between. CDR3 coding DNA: TGTGCCTGGAGTTATAGCTATGGCTACACCTTC. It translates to CAWSYSYGYTF. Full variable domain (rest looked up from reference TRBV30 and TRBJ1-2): SQTIHQWPATLVQPVGSPLSLECTVEGTSNPNLYWYRQAAGRGLQLLFYSVGIGQISSEVPQNLSASRPQDRQFILSSKKLLLSDSGFYLCAWSYSYGYTFGSGTRLTVV.